Each of the 17 T cell receptor beta chains below was sequenced from the same sample in a study of blood T cell repertoires in COVID-19. Method: immunoSEQ multiplex PCR; TCRdb's copy keeps in-frame clones and lacks some. The sample has about 250,000 clones, about four fifths seen once; the top ten hold around 4.4%. The source material was peripheral blood. All receptors derive from a man aged 45-60 years with active or convalescent COVID-19.

The chain links TRBV9 to TRBJ2-3; tentative D call: TRBD2 (6 bases). Germline lookup yields CDR1 SGDLS and CDR2 YYNGEE. V dropped 4 bases and J dropped 0 bases, with 18 bases sitting between them. The length of the CDR3 is 17 residues. The CDR3 sequence is CASSPSSSGGSTDTQYF. DNA for the CDR3: TGTGCCAGCAGCCCATCGAGTTCCGGGGGTAGCACAGATACGCAGTATTTT.

Concerning this clone itself: This CDR3 is also generated by other DNA sequences in the sample. The V gene is TRBV19, the J gene TRBJ2-2, with 16 bases identical to TRBD2. The CDR3 runs to 18 residues. Germline V gene data show CDR1 as LNHDA and CDR2 as SQIVND (reference sequence). The V gene end was trimmed by 8 bases and the J gene end by 0 bases; junction bases not matched to a gene: 6. The CDR3 region has the DNA TGTGCCAGTCGGGGGACTAGCGGGGGGGCCGCGAACACCGGGGAGCTGTTTTTT. This sequence encodes CASRGTSGGAANTGELFF.

The chain couples TRBV5-1 to TRBJ2-2; D remains unclear. Germline CDR1 and CDR2: SGHRS and YFSETQ. Trimming shortened V by 0 bases and J by 3 bases, and 3 bases separated the two germline ends. The CDR3 runs to 13 residues. The CDR3 DNA reads TGCGCCAGCAGCTTGGTAGACACCGGGGAGCTGTTTTTT. It translates to CASSLVDTGELFF.

The CDR3 bases are TGCAGTGCTAGTGCCGGGACAGGCGACACTGAAGCTTTCTTT. Encoded protein: CSASAGTGDTEAFF. The chain recombines TRBV20-1 with TRBJ1-1; the match to TRBD1 covers 8 bases. CDR1 and CDR2 (germline): DFQATT, SNEGSKA (reference sequence). The CDR3 covers 14 residues. V was pared by 3 bases and J by 3 bases, with 6 bases of the junction left unmatched.

This clone was detected many times. The J gene is TRBJ1-4, the V gene TRBV28, with TRBD1 matching 7 bases. Germline CDR1 is MDHEN and CDR2 is SYDVKM. The V and J ends lost 5 bases and 7 bases, in that order; junction bases with no gene match: 13. This CDR3 is 16 amino acids long. CDR3 in amino acids: CASSPPGRGLSEKLFF. CDR3 sequence (DNA): TGTGCCAGCAGTCCTCCCGGGAGGGGGCTAAGTGAAAAACTGTTTTTT.

This chain connects TRBV5-8 to TRBJ2-1; tentatively, D is TRBD2 (5 bases). This CDR3 is 14 amino acids long. V was shortened by 6 bases and J by 9 bases, with 19 bases between the two germline ends. Germline V gives CDR1 SGHTS, CDR2 YDEGEE. The CDR3 loop is CASTLRSPGSEQFF. The CDR3 nucleotides read TGTGCCAGCACCCTGAGGTCCCCTGGGAGTGAGCAGTTCTTC.

The chain has TRBV28 and TRBJ1-5; 10 bases map to TRBD1. With 6 bases clipped from V and 3 bases from J, the junction kept 5 bases outside the gene matches. This CDR3 contains 15 residues. Germline CDR1 is MDHEN and CDR2 is SYDVKM. CDR3 in amino acids: CASRGTGVNNQPQHF. The CDR3 DNA reads TGTGCCAGCAGAGGGACAGGGGTTAACAATCAGCCCCAGCATTTT.

This clone has ten or more counts. The chain is built from TRBV24-1 and TRBJ2-1; 7 nucleotides agree with TRBD1. Germline-derived CDR1 and CDR2 are KGHDR and SFDVKD. This CDR3 spans 15 amino acids. J lost 1 base, V lost 4 bases, and 3 bases had no gene match. CDR3 residues: CATSDATGSYNEQFF. The CDR3 nucleotides read TGTGCCACCAGTGACGCGACAGGGTCCTACAATGAGCAGTTCTTC.

The chain joins TRBV2 to TRBJ2-2; 7 nucleotides agree with TRBD1. Germline lookup yields CDR1 SNHLY and CDR2 FYNNEI. The CDR3 is 15 residues long. The trim removed 4 bases at V and 2 bases at J, leaving 4 bases unmatched. In DNA, the CDR3 is TGTGCCAGCAGTGCCGGACAGGCTAACACCGGGGAGCTGTTTTTT. This encodes CASSAGQANTGELFF.

The gene calls are TRBV20-1 and TRBJ2-5; 8 positions match TRBD1. The germline V gene has CDR1 DFQATT and CDR2 SNEGSKA (reference sequence). The CDR3 is 14 residues long. The V gene end was trimmed by 3 bases and the J gene end by 4 bases; junction bases not matched to a gene: 7. The CDR3 DNA follows: TGCAGTGCTAGTGCCGGTCAGGGGGCAGAGACCCAGTACTTC. This codes for CSASAGQGAETQYF.

J is TRBJ2-7 and V is TRBV5-5, with 8 bases that match TRBD2. The CDR3 runs to 15 residues. The junction had 4 bases not matched to a gene; V was cut back by 0 bases and J by 2 bases. The V gene's germline CDR1 is SGHKS and CDR2 YYEKEE (reference sequence). The CDR3 nucleotides read TGTGCCAGCAGCTTGGATCCCGGGGGGGCCTACGAGCAGTACTTC. Protein sequence: CASSLDPGGAYEQYF.

The chain couples TRBV6-2 or TRBV6-3 to TRBJ1-1; the match to TRBD1 covers 8 bases. This CDR3 contains 12 residues. The germline V gene has CDR1 MNHEY and CDR2 SVGEGT. After removal of 5 bases from V and 5 bases from J, the junction contained 1 base not matched to a gene. The CDR3 coding sequence is TGTGCCAGCAGTCGACAGGGGACTGAAGCTTTCTTT. Its protein product is CASSRQGTEAFF.

This chain links TRBV6-5 with TRBJ2-1; 8 nucleotides line up with TRBD2. The J segment lost 9 bases and the V segment lost 6 bases, leaving 7 bases of the junction unmatched. The CDR3 sequence is 13 residues long. CDR1 and CDR2 from the germline V gene are MNHEY and SVGAGI. The CDR3 region is CASRGGGPGEQFF. CDR3 nucleotide sequence: TGTGCCAGCAGAGGCGGGGGGCCGGGTGAGCAGTTCTTC.

The CDR3 DNA follows: TGTGCCAGCAGCTTAGGGCAGGGGTGGGATGAGCAGTTCTTC. This sequence encodes CASSLGQGWDEQFF. V usage is TRBV11-3 and J usage is TRBJ2-1; TRBD1 is a possible D gene (6 bases). Germline assignment: CDR1 SGHNT and CDR2 YENEEA. Trimming took 1 base from V and 8 from J, leaving 12 bases between them. The CDR3 extends over 14 amino acids.

The chain uses TRBV19 and TRBJ2-2; 9 positions match TRBD1. Germline lookup yields CDR1 LNHDA and CDR2 SQIVND (reference sequence). Trimming at V came to 5 bases and at J to 7 bases, leaving 5 bases not matched to a gene. This CDR3 has 14 amino acids. CDR3 sequence reads: CASSVGTGIGELFF. In DNA, the CDR3 is TGTGCCAGTAGTGTAGGGACAGGGATCGGGGAGCTGTTTTTT.

The J gene is TRBJ2-7, the V gene TRBV5-1, with D unclear. Germline CDR1 SGHRS, CDR2 YFSETQ. The ends were cut back, 4 bases at V and 0 bases at J, with 11 bases in the middle. The CDR3 loop spans 14 amino acids. CDR3 nucleotide sequence: TGCGCCAGCAGCCGAGAGTATAGCTCCTACGAGCAGTACTTC. It specifies CASSREYSSYEQYF.

V is TRBV27 and J is TRBJ1-1; 7 bases fit TRBD1. The length of the CDR3 is 14 residues. Germline CDR1 and CDR2: MNHEY and SMNVEV (reference sequence). The V segment lost 5 bases and the J segment 0 bases; nucleotides outside the gene matches: 3. The CDR3 region is CASSPGTVNTEAFF. The CDR3 nucleotides read TGTGCCAGCAGTCCCGGGACAGTGAACACTGAAGCTTTCTTT.